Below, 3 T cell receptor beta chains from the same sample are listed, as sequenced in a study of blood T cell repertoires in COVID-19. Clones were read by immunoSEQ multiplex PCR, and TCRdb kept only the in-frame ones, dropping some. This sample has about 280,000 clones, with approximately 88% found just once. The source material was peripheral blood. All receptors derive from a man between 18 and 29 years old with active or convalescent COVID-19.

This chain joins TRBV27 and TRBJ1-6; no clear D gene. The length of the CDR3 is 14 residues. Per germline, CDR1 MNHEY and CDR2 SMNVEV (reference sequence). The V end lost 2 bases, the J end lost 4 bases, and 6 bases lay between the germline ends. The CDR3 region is CASSLQQYNSPLHF. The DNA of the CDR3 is TGTGCCAGCAGTTTACAACAGTATAATTCACCCCTCCACTTT.

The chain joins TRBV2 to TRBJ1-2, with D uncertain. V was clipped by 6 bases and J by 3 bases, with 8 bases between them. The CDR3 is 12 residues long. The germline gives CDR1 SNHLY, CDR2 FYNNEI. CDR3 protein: CASRDGDYGYTF. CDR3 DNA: TGTGCCAGCAGGGACGGGGACTATGGCTACACCTTC. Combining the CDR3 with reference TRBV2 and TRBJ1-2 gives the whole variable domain EPEVTQTPSHQVTQMGQEVILRCVPISNHLYFYWYRQILGQKVEFLVSFYNNEISEKSEIFDDQFSVERPDGSNFTLKIRSTKLEDSAMYFCASRDGDYGYTFGSGTRLTVV.

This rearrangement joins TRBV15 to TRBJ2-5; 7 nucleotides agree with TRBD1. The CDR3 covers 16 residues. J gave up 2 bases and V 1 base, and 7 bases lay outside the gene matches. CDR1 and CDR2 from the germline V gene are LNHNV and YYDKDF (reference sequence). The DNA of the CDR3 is TGTGCCACCAGCAGAGCAATCGGACAGGATCAAGAGACCCAGTACTTC. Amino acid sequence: CATSRAIGQDQETQYF.